The 27 T cell receptor beta chains below all came from one sample that was sequenced in a study of high-grade serous ovarian cancer treatment subgroups. Tumor samples were obtained before definitive surgery or chemotherapy. The table came from immunoSEQ multiplex PCR; TCRdb's copy has only in-frame clones and leaves some out. The repertoire has about 12,000 clones, about nine tenths of them found once; the top ten carry around 2.9%. Sequences were obtained from tumor tissue. The receptors were gathered from a human donor with high-grade serous ovarian cancer.

The V and J genes are TRBV30 and TRBJ2-5, with TRBD1 identical over 8 bases. Trimming removed 4 bases from V and 11 bases from J; junction bases left unmatched: 9. The CDR3 spans 12 residues. CDR1 is GTSNPN, CDR2 SVGIG, per germline (reference sequence). The CDR3 region is CAWNRDRMLQYF. The CDR3 DNA reads as TGTGCCTGGAACCGGGACAGGATGCTGCAGTACTTC.

CDR3 sequence reads: CASSPSSVGGNQPQHF. CDR3 bases: TGTGCCAGCAGCCCCTCTAGTGTCGGGGGCAATCAGCCCCAGCATTTT. V is TRBV11-2 and J is TRBJ1-5; unclear D gene. This CDR3 is built from 16 residues. CDR1 SGHAT and CDR2 FQNNGV come from the germline V gene. V lost 5 bases and J lost 2, with 16 bases in between.

This clone was observed a handful of times. The chain links TRBV6-6 to TRBJ2-2, with 8 positions matching TRBD2. CDR1 and CDR2 (germline): MNHNY, SVGAGI (reference sequence). The CDR3 sequence is 16 residues long. The V gene end was trimmed by 0 bases and the J gene end by 1 base; junction bases not matched to a gene: 1. This chain's CDR3 is CASSYSLAGNTGELFF. CDR3 sequence (DNA): TGTGCCAGCAGTTACTCCCTAGCGGGGAACACCGGGGAGCTGTTTTTT.

By proportion, this clone is medium-sized. The V gene is TRBV27, the J gene TRBJ2-1; maybe TRBD2 (6 bases). The CDR3 is 16 residues long. Trimming removed 5 bases from V and 0 bases from J, with 14 bases in between. Germline CDR1 reads MNHEY; CDR2 reads SMNVEV (reference sequence). The CDR3 spells CASSPPAGSSYNEQFF. Here the CDR3 DNA reads TGTGCCAGCAGTCCACCTGCGGGGAGCTCCTACAATGAGCAGTTCTTC.

This clone is a singleton in its sample. This chain uses TRBV11-2 with TRBJ2-3, with 10 positions matching TRBD2. CDR3 length equals 16 residues. Germline values: CDR1 SGHAT, CDR2 FQNNGV. J lost 1 base, V lost 5 bases, and 6 bases had no gene match. CDR3: CASSPPGLAGTDTQYF. CDR3 in DNA: TGTGCCAGCAGCCCCCCCGGACTAGCGGGCACAGATACGCAGTATTTT.

V usage is TRBV6-6 and J usage is TRBJ1-1; no firm D call. There are 12 residues in the CDR3. The V end was cut by 6 bases, the J end by 11 bases, with 16 bases between. CDR1 and CDR2 from the germline V gene are MNHNY and SVGAGI (reference sequence). The CDR3, as DNA: TGTGCCAGCAGCTTCCAGAACGGGGTGGCTTTCTTT. This encodes CASSFQNGVAFF.

This chain uses TRBV7-2 with TRBJ2-5; D might be TRBD2 (7 bases). Trimming removed 1 base from V and 1 base from J, with 13 bases in between. This CDR3 has 16 amino acids. In germline, CDR1 is SGHTA, CDR2 FQGNSA. The CDR3 protein is CASSLGRGGGQETQYF. The CDR3 DNA reads TGTGCCAGCAGCTTAGGCAGGGGAGGGGGCCAAGAGACCCAGTACTTC.

The chain has TRBV7-8 and TRBJ1-1; D perhaps matches TRBD1 (6 bases). V lost 1 base and J 2 bases, leaving 17 bases between the germline ends. Per the germline V gene, CDR1 is SGHVS and CDR2 is FQNEAQ. The CDR3 is made up of 17 amino acids. The CDR3 protein is CASSLGTATTLNTEAFF. The CDR3 bases are TGTGCCAGCAGCTTAGGGACAGCCACAACTCTAAACACTGAAGCTTTCTTT.

The chain recombines TRBV2 with TRBJ2-3; 8 nucleotides agree with TRBD1. The ends lost 7 bases at V and 3 bases at J; junction bases unmatched: 6. There are 14 residues in the CDR3. The germline V gene encodes CDR1 SNHLY and CDR2 FYNNEI. The CDR3 sequence: CASKGTGRTDTQYF. CDR3 nucleotide sequence: TGTGCCAGCAAGGGGACAGGTAGGACAGATACGCAGTATTTT.

This rearrangement joins TRBV9 to TRBJ1-2; the D is unclear. The CDR3 runs 13 residues. V gave up 4 bases and J gave up 7 bases, with 14 bases separating them. Germline CDR1 SGDLS, CDR2 YYNGEE. The DNA for the CDR3 is TGTGCCAGCAGCCCCCCGGAGGGAGGTGGCTACACCTTC. It encodes CASSPPEGGGYTF.

This sequence joins TRBV6-1 and TRBJ1-1, with 12 bases fitting TRBD1. J lost 3 bases, V lost 5 bases, and 4 bases had no gene match. The germline CDR1 and CDR2 sequences are MNHNS and SASEGT. The CDR3 extends over 15 amino acids. DNA of the CDR3: TGTGCCAGCAGTCCCGGGACAGGGGGCCACACTGAAGCTTTCTTT. Translation: CASSPGTGGHTEAFF.

The chain combines TRBV10-3 with TRBJ1-2, with 8 bases matching TRBD1. CDR1 ENHRY and CDR2 SYGVKD come from the germline V gene. The V gene end was trimmed by 10 bases and the J gene end by 4 bases; junction bases not matched to a gene: 14. The CDR3 length is 15 residues. CDR3 sequence (DNA): TGTGCCACCGGGACAGGAGTCTCCTTTCCCTATGGCTACACCTTC. Its translation: CATGTGVSFPYGYTF.

This clone was seen only once. CDR3 coding DNA: TGTGCCAGCAGTCCAAAGAGGCCACCCCTCCACTTT. It yields the protein CASSPKRPPLHF. The rearrangement joins TRBV27 to TRBJ1-6; D is unresolved. The CDR3 has 12 amino acids. The V end lost 5 bases, the J end lost 11 bases, and 10 bases lay between the germline ends. The germline CDR1 and CDR2 sequences are MNHEY and SMNVEV (reference sequence).

This rearrangement joins TRBV12-5 to TRBJ1-1; D unclear. CDR1 is LGHNT, CDR2 FRNRAP, per germline. V was clipped by 2 bases and J by 0 bases, with 7 bases between them. The CDR3 is 14 amino acids. CDR3 nucleotides: TGTGCTAGTGGTTTGACACACATGAACACTGAAGCTTTCTTT. Amino acid sequence: CASGLTHMNTEAFF.

J is TRBJ2-1 and V is TRBV18; 7 nucleotides match TRBD1. J lost 8 bases, V lost 3 bases, and 10 bases had no gene match. There are 15 residues in the CDR3. Looked up from germline, CDR1 is KGHSH and CDR2 is LQKENI. CDR3 coding DNA: TGTGCCAGCTCACCTGGGACAGCGTTTGGCGATGAGCAGTTCTTC. Translation: CASSPGTAFGDEQFF.

CDR3 DNA: TGTGCCAGCAGTCGGACGGCGGCCTACGAGCAGTACTTC. It yields the protein CASSRTAAYEQYF. V usage is TRBV2 and J usage is TRBJ2-7; D gene ambiguous. V lost 5 bases to trimming and J lost 2 bases, with 10 bases between them. Germline V lookup: CDR1 SNHLY, CDR2 FYNNEI. The CDR3 is 13 residues long. Full variable domain (remainder filled in from reference TRBV2 and TRBJ2-7): EPEVTQTPSHQVTQMGQEVILRCVPISNHLYFYWYRQILGQKVEFLVSFYNNEISEKSEIFDDQFSVERPDGSNFTLKIRSTKLEDSAMYFCASSRTAAYEQYFGPGTRLTVT.

The V call is TRBV7-9, the J call TRBJ2-2, with 13 bases identical to TRBD2. J was trimmed by 8 bases and V by 5 bases; bases with no gene match: 11. Looked up from germline, CDR1 is SEHNR and CDR2 is FQNEAQ (reference sequence). The CDR3 spans 17 residues. As DNA, the CDR3 is TGTGCCAGCAGCCCCGGGACTAGCGGGGTCCATCGGGGGGAGCTGTTTTTT. It translates to CASSPGTSGVHRGELFF.

The chain links TRBV7-3 to TRBJ2-1; tentatively, D is TRBD1 (5 bases). This CDR3 is 15 amino acids long. The V end lost 2 bases, the J end lost 4 bases, and 12 bases lay between the germline ends. Germline values: CDR1 SGHTA, CDR2 FQGTGA. The CDR3, as DNA: TGTGCCAGCAGCTTATGGGCAGGGTCATACAATGAGCAGTTCTTC. Translation gives CASSLWAGSYNEQFF.

V is TRBV28 and J is TRBJ2-7; D is possibly TRBD1 (6 bases). Germline values: CDR1 MDHEN, CDR2 SYDVKM. Between the trimmed V and J ends, which lost 2 bases and 1 base, there was a span of 24 bases. The CDR3 length is 19 residues. CDR3 protein: CASSLPTPSGHPLSYEQYF. The CDR3 coding sequence is TGTGCCAGCAGTTTACCCACACCCTCGGGACACCCGTTATCCTACGAGCAGTACTTC.

The chain combines TRBV7-9 with TRBJ1-1; D unclear. The ends were cut back, 8 bases at V and 2 bases at J, with 9 bases in the middle. CDR1 SEHNR and CDR2 FQNEAQ come from the germline V gene (reference sequence). There are 12 residues in the CDR3. The CDR3 nucleotides read TGTGCCAGCGTTGGGGTAAACACTGAAGCTTTCTTT. It codes for CASVGVNTEAFF.

Worth noting for this clone: The DNA is left out, because the CDR3 cannot be placed on it with certainty; the CDR3 is given as TCRdb lists it. The chain recombines TRBV28 with TRBJ2-5. The CDR3 is made up of 13 amino acids, end residues included. Germline V gives CDR1 MDHEN, CDR2 SYDVKM. Here the CDR3 reads CASSLFGQETQYF.

The chain has TRBV28 and TRBJ2-1; 12 positions match TRBD1. The trim removed 8 bases at V and 7 bases at J, leaving 21 bases unmatched. There are 19 residues in the CDR3. Per germline, CDR1 MDHEN and CDR2 SYDVKM. In nucleotides, the CDR3 is TGTGCCAGCCACCCGGGACAGGGGGCACTGGTTTGGACACAAAATGAGCAGTTCTTC. It encodes CASHPGQGALVWTQNEQFF.

The chain carries TRBV5-4 and TRBJ2-4; D may be TRBD1 (7 bases). The V end lost 3 bases, the J end lost 8 bases, and 15 bases lay between the germline ends. The germline gives CDR1 SGHNT, CDR2 YYREEE (reference sequence). The CDR3 has 14 residues. The CDR3 loop reads CASSSQGGWDIQYF. The CDR3 nucleotides are TGTGCCAGCAGCTCCCAGGGGGGCTGGGACATTCAGTACTTC.

This clone was observed a single time. The genes are TRBV11-2 and TRBJ2-3; no firm D call. Germline lookup yields CDR1 SGHAT and CDR2 FQNNGV. CDR3 length: 14 residues. The ends were cut back, 5 bases at V and 0 bases at J, with 9 bases in the middle. CDR3 in DNA: TGTGCCAGCAGCCCACTATCTAGCACAGATACGCAGTATTTT. This encodes CASSPLSSTDTQYF.

V is TRBV2 and J is TRBJ2-6; D remains unclear. Germline loops: CDR1 SNHLY, CDR2 FYNNEI. This CDR3 comprises 13 residues. Trimming cost V 9 bases and J 0 bases, with 6 bases left between them. The CDR3 loop is CASGDSGANVLTF. DNA for the CDR3: TGTGCCAGTGGGGACTCTGGGGCCAACGTCCTGACTTTC.

This chain links TRBV9 with TRBJ2-3; 12 bases map to TRBD1. The CDR3 length is 16 residues. V dropped 0 bases and J dropped 6; count of bases not matched to a gene: 5. The germline CDR1 and CDR2 sequences are SGDLS and YYNGEE. CDR3 sequence (DNA): TGTGCCAGCAGCGTAGCTTTGGGACAGGGGGCGGATACGCAGTATTTT. Its protein product is CASSVALGQGADTQYF.

This clone was detected once. The chain joins TRBV2 to TRBJ2-3; D assignment may be TRBD1 or TRBD2 (5 bases each). The CDR3 length is 15 residues. Trimming removed 4 bases at V and 0 bases at J, with 11 bases between. Germline loops: CDR1 SNHLY, CDR2 FYNNEI. CDR3 region: CASSGDRKSTDTQYF. DNA for the CDR3: TGTGCCAGCAGTGGGGACCGAAAAAGCACAGATACGCAGTATTTT.